These T cell receptor beta chains were read from a single sample in a study of cytomegalovirus exposure and HLA in healthy donors. The data were produced by immunoSEQ multiplex PCR, yet TCRdb's version contains in-frame clones alone and is incomplete. The table shows 70,000 to 80,000 clones, with 82% occurring only once. The sequencing sample was made of PBMCs. These receptors came from a man aged 18 to 35 in good health and CMV-seronegative. CDR3s include the opening cysteine and the closing phenylalanine or tryptophan. Fields, in order: clone size, V gene, J gene, D gene, CDR3 DNA, CDR3 protein. The D gene is left open where the match is weak. Some rows mark clone size as missing; the rest say once, few, many or name a class of expanded clone.

size: NA
V: TRBV7-9
J: TRBJ1-5
D: NA
DNA: TGTGCCAGCAGCTTAGCGGGGGCGGGCAATCAGCCCCAGCATTTT
CDR3: CASSLAGAGNQPQHF

size: NA
V: TRBV5-1
J: TRBJ2-7
D: NA
DNA: TGCGCCAGCAGCTTGGAACAGTCTACCTACGAGCAGTACTTC
CDR3: CASSLEQSTYEQYF

size: NA
V: TRBV30
J: TRBJ2-7
D: NA
DNA: TGTGCCTGGAGTACAGGGTACGAGCAGTACTTC
CDR3: CAWSTGYEQYF

size: few
V: TRBV5-1
J: TRBJ2-4
D: TRBD2
DNA: TGCGCCAGCAGCTTGATCAAGCGGGAGGAGGACATTCAGTACTTC
CDR3: CASSLIKREEDIQYF

size: NA
V: TRBV5-1
J: TRBJ2-7
D: NA
DNA: TGCGCCAGCAGCTTGGCGGCGGGGATCTCCTACGAGCAGTACTTC
CDR3: CASSLAAGISYEQYF

size: NA
V: TRBV5-1
J: TRBJ1-1
D: TRBD1
DNA: TGCGCCAGCAGCGGACAGGGGAACACTGAAGCTTTCTTT
CDR3: CASSGQGNTEAFF

size: NA
V: TRBV30
J: TRBJ1-5
D: TRBD1
DNA: TGTGCCTGGAGTGTCACAGGGGATCAGCCCCAGCATTTT
CDR3: CAWSVTGDQPQHF

size: NA
V: TRBV4-2
J: TRBJ2-5
D: NA
DNA: TGTGCCAGCAGCCCAGAGGGGGAGGTGGAGACCCAGTACTTC
CDR3: CASSPEGEVETQYF

size: NA
V: TRBV29-1
J: TRBJ2-7
D: TRBD2
DNA: TGCAGCGTCCTAGCGGGAGCCTACGAGCAGTACTTC
CDR3: CSVLAGAYEQYF

size: NA
V: TRBV19
J: TRBJ2-5
D: TRBD1
DNA: TGTGCCAGTAGCTGGGACAGGGGGCAATTTCGAGAGACCCAGTACTTC
CDR3: CASSWDRGQFRETQYF

size: once
V: TRBV30
J: TRBJ2-1
D: NA
DNA: TGTGCCTGGAGTGTATTCTCGGTGAGGGTTAACTACAATGAGCAGTTCTTC
CDR3: CAWSVFSVRVNYNEQFF

size: NA
V: TRBV30
J: TRBJ1-1
D: NA
DNA: TGTGCCTGGGATCAGACGCAGGGAATTGAAGCTTTCTTT
CDR3: CAWDQTQGIEAFF

size: NA
V: TRBV7-9
J: TRBJ1-1
D: NA
DNA: TGTGCCAGCAGCCCCCTTGTACGGGATGGTGAAGCTTTCTTT
CDR3: CASSPLVRDGEAFF

size: once
V: TRBV7-2
J: TRBJ1-1
D: TRBD1
DNA: TGTGCCAGCAGCTTTTCGCCCGGACAGGGGGAGACTGAAGCTTTCTTT
CDR3: CASSFSPGQGETEAFF

size: once
V: TRBV30
J: TRBJ2-5
D: NA
DNA: TGTGCCTGGAGTCCTCGGGGAGTCCAAGAGACCCAGTACTTC
CDR3: CAWSPRGVQETQYF

size: NA
V: TRBV29-1
J: TRBJ2-2
D: TRBD2
DNA: TGCAGCGTTGAAGTCCTACTAGCGGGAGTCGGTGGGGAGCTGTTTTTT
CDR3: CSVEVLLAGVGGELFF

size: NA
V: TRBV7-2
J: TRBJ2-1
D: TRBD1
DNA: TGTGCCAGCAGCCTAACCCGGGACAGGAGTTACAATGAGCAGTTCTTC
CDR3: CASSLTRDRSYNEQFF

size: NA
V: TRBV4-3
J: TRBJ2-7
D: TRBD2
DNA: TGCGCCAGCAGCCAACATGGCGGGGGGGGATACTACGAGCAGTACTTC
CDR3: CASSQHGGGGYYEQYF

size: once
V: TRBV6-6
J: TRBJ1-5
D: NA
DNA: TGTGCCAGCGGGTCCAGGGTAGGTAGCAATCAGCCCCAGCATTTT
CDR3: CASGSRVGSNQPQHF

size: NA
V: TRBV15
J: TRBJ1-5
D: NA
DNA: TGTGCCACCAGCAGAAATCAGGTTCAGGATCAGCCCCAGCATTTT
CDR3: CATSRNQVQDQPQHF

size: NA
V: TRBV7-7
J: TRBJ2-6
D: NA
DNA: TGTGCTACTAGACATTTCTCTGGGGCCAACGTCCTGACTTTC
CDR3: CATRHFSGANVLTF

size: NA
V: TRBV7-3
J: TRBJ1-2
D: NA
DNA: TGTGCCGGAGCTTTGGGGCGGACGGATGGCTACACCTTC
CDR3: CAGALGRTDGYTF

size: few
V: TRBV4-3
J: TRBJ2-7
D: TRBD2
DNA: TGCGCCAGCAGCTCAGTCAAGCGGGAGGGCGACGAGCAGTACTTC
CDR3: CASSSVKREGDEQYF

size: once
V: TRBV10-1
J: TRBJ2-3
D: NA
DNA: TGCGCCAGCAGAGACAGCCCCCGTCAGTATTTT
CDR3: CASRDSPRQYF

size: NA
V: TRBV4-2
J: TRBJ2-7
D: TRBD2
DNA: TGTGCCAGCAGCCGCCCCGTTGAGCGGGGGGCCCACGAGCAGTACTTC
CDR3: CASSRPVERGAHEQYF

size: once
V: TRBV28
J: TRBJ2-7
D: TRBD2
DNA: TGTGCCAGCAGTTCTCTAGCGGTGAATGGTCTCGAGCAGTACTTC
CDR3: CASSSLAVNGLEQYF

size: NA
V: TRBV27
J: TRBJ1-1
D: NA
DNA: TGTGCCAGCAGTTCGTACAGGGCTGTAGGGGCTTTCTTT
CDR3: CASSSYRAVGAFF

size: NA
V: TRBV5-1
J: TRBJ2-3
D: TRBD2
DNA: TGCGCCAGCAGCTTAGTTAGCGGGGGCTATACGCAGTATTTT
CDR3: CASSLVSGGYTQYF